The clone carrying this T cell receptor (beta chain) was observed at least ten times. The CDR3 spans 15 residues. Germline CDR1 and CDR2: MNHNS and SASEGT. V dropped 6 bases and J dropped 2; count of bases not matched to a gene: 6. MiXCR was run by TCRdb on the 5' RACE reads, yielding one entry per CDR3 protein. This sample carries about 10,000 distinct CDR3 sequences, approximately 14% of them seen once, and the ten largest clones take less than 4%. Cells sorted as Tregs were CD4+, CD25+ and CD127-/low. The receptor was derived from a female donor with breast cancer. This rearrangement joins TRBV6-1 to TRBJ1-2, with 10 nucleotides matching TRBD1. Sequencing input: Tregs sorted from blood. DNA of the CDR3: TGTGCCAGCAGCGATCCGGGACAGGGGAACTATGGCTACACCTTC. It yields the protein CASSDPGQGNYGYTF.